This record covers a single T cell receptor beta chain. The sample holds many counts of this clonotype. Its antigen is currently not known. Within one base of it there is no much larger clone, and no base qualities were kept. Amplification of TCR beta CDR3 regions was carried out from RNA transcripts. The TCR CDR3 was subjected to a first round of RT-PCR using the HTBI primer set and the Qiagen OneStep RT-PCR kit. The libraries were constructed in a second round of multiplex PCR and then size-selected and purified. Paired-end sequencing of the libraries was performed with 100 bp reads on an Illumina HiSeq2000. Concerning the study's data processing: SOAPnuke was used to process the raw data, with reads discarded if the reads contained adapters or uncalled bases, had a mean Phred below 15, or lacked an exact constant-primer or identifier match. High-quality paired reads were merged with COPE v1.2.5, and unique nucleotide sequences were defined as clonotypes. Clonotypes were aligned to IMGT TRBV, TRBD and TRBJ reference segments using MiTCR v1.1. Only V-J combinations with frequency above 0.0001, covering 99% to 99.2% of repertoires, were analysed. A TCS score was defined as the ratio between F50 (clonal expansion) and ExV (chaos), using BLOSUM62-based TCRdist between CDR3 peptides within each V-J. Welch's t-statistics and random forest reduced approximately 520 V-J features to under 15, which were used in a naive Bayes classifier (R e1071). TCRdb's own reprocessing of the public reads used fastp at Q25 and MiXCR and kept productive beta chains. Rows matching on CDR3 protein sequence are summarized as one entry with the most common DNA and genes. The V and J calls and clone size come from TCRdb's table, not from the authors' own analysis. This sample gives around 440,000 distinct CDR3 sequences in total; around a sixth of them show up just once. The ten top clones hold approximately 7.5% of the sample.

This specimen comes from a study of T cells in Graves' hyperthyroidism and ophthalmopathy (dated by TCRdb to about 2019). Broadly, across the study: Peripheral blood samples were taken at initial diagnosis, before any treatment was given. TCR V-J signatures able to tell the groups apart were searched for in a discovery cohort of 95 or so patients, of whom more than 40 had Graves' ophthalmopathy and 55 to 65 had stable Graves' hyperthyroidism. Whether ophthalmopathy could be predicted prospectively was tested in an independent validation cohort made up of under 20 hyperthyroidism patients plus 17 patients who later progressed to ophthalmopathy. The 100 or so discovery patients were randomly split 7:3 into training and test sets. In six Graves' hyperthyroidism patients, the study also compared T-cell repertoires from thyroid tissue with T-cell repertoires from blood. Once sampling was done, hyperthyroidism patients were given methimazole at a starting dose of 30 mg daily, whereas ophthalmopathy patients were given high-dose intravenous methylprednisolone. TCR Vbeta CDR3 sequencing of some 140 peripheral blood samples (about 45 ophthalmopathy, approximately 80 hyperthyroidism and roughly 17 progressor patients) is reported in the paper. Results the study describes overall, beyond this receptor: Blood samples also contained most of the expanded thyroid clonotypes (frequency above 0.001), which suggests that blood repertoires may reflect thyroid immune responses. In validation, the model predicted progression to ophthalmopathy with 60% to 71% sensitivity and over 72% specificity, a median of approximately 6.7 months before onset. No statistical method was used to set the sample size in advance, and investigators knew the group allocation. A model built on a 13 V-J signature distinguished ophthalmopathy from stable hyperthyroidism, reaching about 88% sensitivity and approximately 83% specificity in cross-validation and 80%/75% in testing.

Stable Graves' hyperthyroidism was defined as the absence of progression to ophthalmopathy over 18 months of follow-up. Hyperthyroidism patients were aged 18 to 65 years and newly diagnosed, with disease duration of less than 2 months. Any patient with an uncontrolled infection, another autoimmune disease, pregnancy or lactation was excluded. Diagnoses relied on clinical symptoms, serum thyroxine and TRAb, thyroid ultrasound and orbital computed tomography. PBMCs were separated from approximately 10 ml of fresh peripheral blood using Ficoll-Paque density gradient centrifugation. Total RNA was extracted with Trizol reagent, and quality was checked on an Agilent 2100 Bioanalyzer. Trimming at the junction amounts to 3 bases on V and 5 bases on J, and the germline ends lie 14 bases apart. The germline V gene (reference sequence) provides CDR1 DFQATT and CDR2 SNEGSKA. Including cysteine and phenylalanine, the CDR3 has 13 amino acids. Just the 39-base CDR3 DNA is kept, in frame starting at base 1.

The sample comprised blood. In this chain, TRBV20-1 is recombined with TRBJ2-7; a weak D assignment points to TRBD1 (6 bases agree). The sequence was collected from a woman between 18 and 29 years old with Graves' hyperthyroidism. The sequenced DNA: TGCAGTGCTAGGGGGGCCAATGGTAACGAGCAGTACTTC. Translated, it gives CSARGANGNEQYF.